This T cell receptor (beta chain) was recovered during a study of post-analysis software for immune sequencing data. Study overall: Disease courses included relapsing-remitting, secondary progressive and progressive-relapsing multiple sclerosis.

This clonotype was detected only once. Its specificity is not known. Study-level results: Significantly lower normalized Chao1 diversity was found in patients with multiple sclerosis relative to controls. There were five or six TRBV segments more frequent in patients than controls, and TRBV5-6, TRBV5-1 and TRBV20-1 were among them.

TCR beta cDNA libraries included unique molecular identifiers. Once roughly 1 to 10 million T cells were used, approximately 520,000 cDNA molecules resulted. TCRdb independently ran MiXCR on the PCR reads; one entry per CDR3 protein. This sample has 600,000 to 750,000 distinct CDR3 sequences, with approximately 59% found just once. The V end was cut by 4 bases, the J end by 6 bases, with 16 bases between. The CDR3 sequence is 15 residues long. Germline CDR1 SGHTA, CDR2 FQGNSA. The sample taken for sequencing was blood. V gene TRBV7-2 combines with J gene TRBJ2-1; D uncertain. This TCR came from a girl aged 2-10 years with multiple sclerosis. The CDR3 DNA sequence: TGTGCCAGCAGCTCCCTGGCAGGCCCTGCCAATGAGCAGTTCTTC. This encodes CASSSLAGPANEQFF.